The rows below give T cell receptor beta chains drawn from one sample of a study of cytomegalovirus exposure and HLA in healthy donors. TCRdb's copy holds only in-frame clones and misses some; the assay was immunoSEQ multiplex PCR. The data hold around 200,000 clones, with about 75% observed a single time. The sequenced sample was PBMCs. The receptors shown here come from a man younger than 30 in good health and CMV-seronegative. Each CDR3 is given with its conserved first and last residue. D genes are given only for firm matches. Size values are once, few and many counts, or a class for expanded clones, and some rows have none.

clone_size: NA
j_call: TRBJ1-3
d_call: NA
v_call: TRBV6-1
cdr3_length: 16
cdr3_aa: CASSEAYLAAGNTIYF
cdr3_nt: TGTGCCAGCAGTGAGGCCTATTTGGCGGCTGGAAACACCATATATTTT

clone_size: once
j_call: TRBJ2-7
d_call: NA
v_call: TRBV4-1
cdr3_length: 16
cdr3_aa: CASSRTVRTSPYEQYF
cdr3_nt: TGCGCCAGCAGTCGGACAGTCCGGACGTCTCCCTACGAGCAGTACTTC

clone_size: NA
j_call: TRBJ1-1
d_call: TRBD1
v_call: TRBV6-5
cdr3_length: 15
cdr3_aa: CASSLKTGSNTEAFF
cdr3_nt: TGTGCCAGCAGCCTAAAGACAGGGTCGAACACTGAAGCTTTCTTT

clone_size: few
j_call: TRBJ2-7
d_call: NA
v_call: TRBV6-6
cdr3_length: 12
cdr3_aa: CASGPLTYEQYF
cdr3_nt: TGTGCCAGCGGGCCCCTAACCTACGAGCAGTACTTC

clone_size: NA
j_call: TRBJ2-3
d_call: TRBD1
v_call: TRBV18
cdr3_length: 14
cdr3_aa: CASSPDRASDTQYF
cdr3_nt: TGTGCCAGCTCACCCGACAGGGCGTCAGATACGCAGTATTTT

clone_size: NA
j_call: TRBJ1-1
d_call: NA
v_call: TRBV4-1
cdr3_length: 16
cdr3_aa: CASSQESSGFNTEAFF
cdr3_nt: TGCGCCAGCAGCCAAGAAAGCAGCGGCTTTAACACTGAAGCTTTCTTT

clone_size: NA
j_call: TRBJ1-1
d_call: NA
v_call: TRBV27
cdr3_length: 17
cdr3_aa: CASSLERLKGIHTEAFF
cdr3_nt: TGTGCCAGCAGTCTGGAACGACTGAAGGGGATTCACACTGAAGCTTTCTTT

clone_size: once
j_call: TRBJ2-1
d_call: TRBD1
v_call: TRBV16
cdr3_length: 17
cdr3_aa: CASSQIRDSPTGNEQFF
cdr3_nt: TGTGCCAGCAGCCAAATTAGGGACAGCCCCACGGGCAATGAGCAGTTCTTC

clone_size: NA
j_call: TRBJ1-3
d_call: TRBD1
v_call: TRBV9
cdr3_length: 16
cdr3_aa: CASSEDRAFSGNTIYF
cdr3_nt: TGTGCCAGCAGCGAAGACAGGGCGTTCTCTGGAAACACCATATATTTT

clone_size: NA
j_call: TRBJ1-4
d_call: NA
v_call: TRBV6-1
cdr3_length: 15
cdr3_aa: CASSLGAGTNEKLFF
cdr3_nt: TGTGCCAGCAGTCTGGGGGCAGGCACTAATGAAAAACTGTTTTTT

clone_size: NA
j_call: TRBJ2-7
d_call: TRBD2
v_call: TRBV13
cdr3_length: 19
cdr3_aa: CASSPRQGPTGTSGYEQYF
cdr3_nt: TGTGCCAGCAGCCCTCGACAGGGGCCTACCGGGACTAGCGGCTACGAGCAGTACTTC

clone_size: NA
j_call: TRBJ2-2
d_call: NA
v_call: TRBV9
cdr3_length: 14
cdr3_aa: CASSTPPGTGELFF
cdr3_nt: TGTGCCAGCAGCACCCCACCCGGTACCGGGGAGCTGTTTTTT

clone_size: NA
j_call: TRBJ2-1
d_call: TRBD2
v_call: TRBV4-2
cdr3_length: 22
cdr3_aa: CASSQEDTGTSGALSSYNEQFF
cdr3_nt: TGTGCCAGCAGCCAAGAGGATACCGGGACTAGCGGGGCACTATCATCCTACAATGAGCAGTTCTTC